These T cell receptor beta chains were read from a single sample in a study of CD8+ T cells in alopecia areata. Assay: immunoSEQ multiplex PCR; the TCRdb copy retains only in-frame clones and omits some. The sample carries about 110,000 clones, approximately 59% recorded once. The specimen was CD8+ T cells sorted from blood. The origin of the receptors is a human donor in good health. Both conserved end residues are part of each CDR3. Fields, in order: D gene, V gene, clone size, CDR3 length, J gene, CDR3 protein, CDR3 DNA. The D gene is left open where the match is weak. Clone size, where shown, is once, few, many, or a class for clones that have expanded.

>NA|TRBV27|NA|15|TRBJ1-5
CASSLWQGTAQPQHF
TGTGCCAGCAGTTTATGGCAGGGGACGGCTCAGCCCCAGCATTTT
>NA|TRBV6-4|NA|17|TRBJ2-5
CASSDSNLRRVQETQYF
TGTGCCAGCAGTGACTCGAATCTAAGGCGGGTCCAAGAGACCCAGTACTTC
>TRBD1|TRBV29-1|few|15|TRBJ2-1
CSARQGWGSYNEQFF
TGCAGCGCAAGACAGGGATGGGGCTCCTACAATGAGCAGTTCTTC
>NA|TRBV18|NA|16|TRBJ1-1
CASSPSGGGDNTEAFF
TGTGCCAGCTCACCGTCGGGGGGAGGGGATAACACTGAAGCTTTCTTT
>NA|TRBV28|NA|19|TRBJ2-1
CASSRIPAWTISSYNEQFF
TGTGCCAGCAGTCGGATCCCCGCCTGGACAATTAGCTCCTACAATGAGCAGTTCTTC
>TRBD2|TRBV11-2|NA|14|TRBJ2-1
CASSLVGSGGEQFF
TGTGCCAGCAGCTTAGTAGGTAGCGGGGGTGAGCAGTTCTTC
>NA|TRBV6-1|NA|14|TRBJ2-3
CASSYPGTPDTQYF
TGTGCCAGCAGTTATCCCGGGACTCCAGATACGCAGTATTTT
>NA|TRBV5-6|NA|13|TRBJ2-7
CASSLGQSHEQYF
TGTGCCAGCAGCTTGGGGCAGTCCCACGAGCAGTACTTC
>NA|TRBV29-1|few|13|TRBJ2-2
CSVLGGRTGELFF
TGCAGCGTTTTGGGGGGCAGAACCGGGGAGCTGTTTTTT
>TRBD2|TRBV6-5|NA|12|TRBJ2-1
CASSSGGEEQFF
TGTGCCAGCAGTTCCGGGGGGGAAGAGCAGTTCTTC
>NA|TRBV13|few|11|TRBJ2-7
CASSSNYEQYF
TGTGCCAGCAGCTCGAACTACGAGCAGTACTTC
>NA|TRBV13|NA|11|TRBJ1-1
CATIRGAGAFF
TGTGCCACCATTAGGGGGGCAGGAGCTTTCTTT
>NA|TRBV13|NA|13|TRBJ1-2
CASSYAPKEGYTF
TGTGCCAGCAGCTATGCGCCCAAGGAGGGCTACACCTTC
>NA|TRBV19|NA|12|TRBJ1-2
CASSPEGYGYTF
TGTGCCAGTAGTCCGGAGGGGTATGGCTACACCTTC
>NA|TRBV13|NA|15|TRBJ2-7
CASSLGSQHSYEQYF
TGTGCCAGCAGCTTAGGTTCCCAACACTCCTACGAGCAGTACTTC
>TRBD1|TRBV4-1|NA|17|TRBJ1-2
CASSQAPTKTGGSGYTF
TGCGCCAGCAGCCAAGCTCCTACAAAGACAGGGGGATCTGGCTACACCTTC
>NA|TRBV13|NA|12|TRBJ2-2
CASGSNTGELFF
TGTGCCAGCGGATCGAACACCGGGGAGCTGTTTTTT